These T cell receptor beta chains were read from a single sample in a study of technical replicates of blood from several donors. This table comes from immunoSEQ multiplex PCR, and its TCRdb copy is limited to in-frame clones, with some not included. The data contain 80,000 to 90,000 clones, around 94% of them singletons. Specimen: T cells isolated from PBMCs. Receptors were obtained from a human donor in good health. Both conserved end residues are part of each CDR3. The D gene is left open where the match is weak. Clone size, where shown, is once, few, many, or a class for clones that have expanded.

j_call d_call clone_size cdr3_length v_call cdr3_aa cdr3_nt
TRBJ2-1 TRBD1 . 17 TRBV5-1 CASSLEGQGSGNNEQFF TGCGCCAGCAGCTTGGAGGGACAGGGTAGCGGAAACAATGAGCAGTTCTTC
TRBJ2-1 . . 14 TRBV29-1 CSGRTGLGHNEQFF TGCAGCGGTAGAACAGGGTTAGGGCACAATGAGCAGTTCTTC
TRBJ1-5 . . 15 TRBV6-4 CASSVPKTYLFPQHF TGTGCCAGCAGTGTACCTAAGACATATCTTTTCCCCCAGCATTTT
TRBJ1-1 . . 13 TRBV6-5 CASSYQVNTEAFF TGTGCCAGCAGTTACCAGGTGAACACTGAAGCTTTCTTT
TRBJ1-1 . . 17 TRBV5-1 CASSSEPGDTTNTEAFF TGCGCCAGCAGCTCGGAACCTGGGGACACCACGAACACTGAAGCTTTCTTT
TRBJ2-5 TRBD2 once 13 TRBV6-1 CASSEREGETQYF TGTGCCAGCAGTGAAAGGGAGGGAGAGACCCAGTACTTC
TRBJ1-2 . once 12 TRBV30 CAWRRGGYGYTF TGTGCCTGGAGACGCGGCGGCTATGGCTACACCTTC
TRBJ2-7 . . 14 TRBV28 CASSLGLTGETLSF TGTGCCAGCAGTTTAGGGTTGACCGGGGAGACTCTCAGTTTC
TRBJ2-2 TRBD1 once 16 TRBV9 CASSVTGVPLFGELFF TGTGCCAGCAGCGTCACAGGGGTACCTTTATTCGGGGAGCTGTTTTTT
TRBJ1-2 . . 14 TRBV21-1 CASSAGPGLYGYTF TGTGCCAGCAGCGCAGGCCCTGGTCTGTATGGCTACACCTTC
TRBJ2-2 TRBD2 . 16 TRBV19 CASSIIVSGGTGELFF TGTGCCAGTAGTATAATCGTGAGCGGGGGGACCGGGGAGCTGTTTTTT
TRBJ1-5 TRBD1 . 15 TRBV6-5 CASSGTGGYNQPQHF TGTGCCAGCAGTGGGACAGGGGGCTACAATCAGCCCCAGCATTTT
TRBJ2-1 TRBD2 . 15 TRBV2 CASSEGLAVNNEQFF TGTGCCAGCAGTGAGGGGCTAGCGGTAAACAATGAGCAGTTCTTC
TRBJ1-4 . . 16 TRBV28 CASSSLRQVEGEKLFF TGTGCCAGCAGTTCCCTACGACAGGTCGAGGGGGAAAAACTGTTTTTT
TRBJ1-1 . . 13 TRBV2 CASGQGGGTEAFF TGTGCCAGCGGCCAGGGAGGGGGCACTGAAGCTTTCTTT
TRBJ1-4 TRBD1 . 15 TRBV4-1 CASSQVGTGHEKLFF TGCGCCAGCAGCCAAGTGGGGACAGGGCATGAAAAACTGTTTTTT